These 22 T cell receptor beta chains share one sample of origin, sequenced in a study of T cell clones after liver transplantation. The table came from immunoSEQ multiplex PCR; TCRdb's copy has only in-frame clones and leaves some out. Among tens of thousands of clones listed, around four fifths were seen once. The sequencing used CD4+ T cells from blood, collected at the 22-month timepoint. Receptors were obtained from a human patient who received a liver transplant. Some T cells could come from the graft donor.

This chain joins TRBV7-2 and TRBJ2-3; TRBD2 agrees at 10 bases. The V segment lost 1 base and the J segment 1 base; nucleotides outside the gene matches: 5. This CDR3 is built from 17 residues. The V gene's germline CDR1 is SGHTA and CDR2 FQGNSA. This CDR3 reads CASSLGRGTSGTDTQYF. The CDR3 bases are TGTGCCAGCAGCTTAGGCCGCGGGACTAGCGGCACAGATACGCAGTATTTT.

V usage is TRBV29-1 and J usage is TRBJ1-3; D is uncertain. V lost 7 bases, J lost 7 bases, and 14 bases lay in between. The CDR3 runs 12 residues. Per germline, CDR1 SQVTM and CDR2 ANQGSEA. The CDR3 region is CSAEGDANTIYF. CDR3 bases: TGCAGCGCCGAAGGAGACGCTAACACCATATATTTT.

This chain uses TRBV5-1 with TRBJ1-1, with D perhaps matching TRBD1 (5 bases). Deletions cut 4 bases from V and 4 bases from J, with 8 bases between. Germline CDR1 is SGHRS and CDR2 is YFSETQ. The CDR3 has 12 residues. For the CDR3, the DNA is TGCGCCAGCAGCCCCCAGGGCACTGAAGCTTTCTTT. Translated, it gives CASSPQGTEAFF.

The J gene is TRBJ1-1, the V gene TRBV6-1, with D unresolved. The germline V gene encodes CDR1 MNHNS and CDR2 SASEGT. V was trimmed by 5 bases and J by 1 base, leaving 8 bases between them. This CDR3 has 13 residues. CDR3 coding DNA: TGTGCCAGCAGTTTGACACAGAACACTGAAGCTTTCTTT. This gives the protein CASSLTQNTEAFF.

This chain links TRBV2 with TRBJ1-4; no firm D call. V shed 1 base and J shed 6 bases, with 6 bases lying between them. The CDR3 consists of 13 residues. Germline-derived CDR1 and CDR2 are SNHLY and FYNNEI. This CDR3 reads CASSEDSDEKLFF. Written as DNA, the CDR3 is TGTGCCAGCAGTGAAGATTCAGATGAAAAACTGTTTTTT.

This chain links TRBV21-1 with TRBJ1-1. TRBV21-1 is flagged as a pseudogene. The CDR3 sequence is 15 residues long. The CDR3 region has the DNA TGTGCCAGCAGCACTCGATTAAGGGAAAACACTGAAGCTTTCTTT. Translated: CASSTRLRENTEAFF.

J is TRBJ2-3 and V is TRBV5-4; TRBD2 matches 8 bases. V shed 2 bases, J shed 2 bases, and the junction held 7 bases outside the gene matches. Germline loops: CDR1 SGHNT, CDR2 YYREEE (reference sequence). The CDR3 totals 16 residues. Here the CDR3 DNA reads TGTGCCAGCAGCTTTCAGCGGGGGTCAGTCACAGATACGCAGTATTTT. Residues: CASSFQRGSVTDTQYF.

In this sample, this clone turned up once. The chain recombines TRBV7-3 with TRBJ2-2, with 10 bases aligning to TRBD1. Unmatched junction bases numbered 7, after V lost 8 bases and J lost 4 bases. The CDR3 runs to 15 residues. The germline V gene encodes CDR1 SGHTA and CDR2 FQGTGA. Written as DNA, the CDR3 is TGTGCCAGCGGCCTGGGGACAGGGGTCACCGGGGAGCTGTTTTTT. Translated, it gives CASGLGTGVTGELFF.

The chain employs TRBV28 and TRBJ2-5; D not resolved. V dropped 7 bases and J dropped 0 bases, with 18 bases sitting between them. The germline V gene has CDR1 MDHEN and CDR2 SYDVKM. This CDR3 has 16 residues. CDR3 in DNA: TGTGCCAGCAAAGGAGCAGGCCCATCACACCAAGAGACCCAGTACTTC. Translating it yields CASKGAGPSHQETQYF.

J is TRBJ2-5 and V is TRBV7-9, with D unresolved. The CDR3 has 12 residues. The germline gives CDR1 SEHNR, CDR2 FQNEAQ (reference sequence). The V end lost 5 bases, the J end lost 5 bases, and 9 bases lay between the germline ends. The CDR3 sequence: CASSRIGETQYF. For the CDR3, the DNA is TGTGCCAGCAGCCGGATTGGTGAGACCCAGTACTTC.

The rearrangement links TRBV19 to TRBJ1-4; D ambiguous. This CDR3 spans 13 amino acids. The germline V and J ends were trimmed by 5 bases and 4 bases, with 8 bases remaining between them. Germline V gene sequence: CDR1 LNHDA, CDR2 SQIVND (reference sequence). The CDR3 reads CASSDSGNEKLFF. CDR3 DNA: TGTGCCAGTAGTGACTCCGGTAATGAAAAACTGTTTTTT.

The chain recombines TRBV7-2 with TRBJ1-1; 9 bases fit TRBD1. The germline V gene encodes CDR1 SGHTA and CDR2 FQGNSA. Losses at the gene ends were 6 bases for V and 4 bases for J; bases not matched to a gene: 6. The CDR3 loop spans 14 amino acids. CDR3 bases: TGTGCCAGCAGTACCGACAGGGGGACCACTGAAGCTTTCTTT. Translation: CASSTDRGTTEAFF.

V is TRBV6-5 and J is TRBJ1-4; TRBD1 matches at 8 bases. J was trimmed by 4 bases and V by 8 bases; bases with no gene match: 9. From germline, CDR1 is MNHEY and CDR2 SVGAGI. The CDR3 runs 15 residues. CDR3 residues: CASYGQGAGNEKLFF. The DNA of the CDR3 is TGTGCCAGCTATGGACAGGGTGCGGGTAATGAAAAACTGTTTTTT.

This chain uses TRBV19 with TRBJ2-1; 10 bases are a match to TRBD2. With V trimmed by 9 bases and J by 8 bases, 7 bases remained unmatched. CDR1 is LNHDA, CDR2 SQIVND, per germline (reference sequence). The CDR3 loop spans 13 amino acids. As DNA, the CDR3 is TGTGCCAGCGTAGCGGGAGGTCTCGATGAGCAGTTCTTC. Protein product: CASVAGGLDEQFF.

The chain carries TRBV11-2 and TRBJ1-3; D gene ambiguous. Per the germline V gene, CDR1 is SGHAT and CDR2 is FQNNGV. CDR3 length equals 14 residues. Trimming removed 2 bases at V and 4 bases at J, with 9 bases between. Here the CDR3 reads CASSLSGAGNTIYF. In DNA form, the CDR3 reads TGTGCCAGCAGCTTAAGTGGTGCCGGAAACACCATATATTTT.

To note about this clone: One end of the junction fails to match germline, which may point to a read error. The chain joins TRBV2 to TRBJ2-7; weak D call: TRBD1 (6 bases). This CDR3 has 11 residues. Per germline, CDR1 SNHLY and CDR2 FYNNEI. The CDR3 DNA is TGTGCCAGCAGAGGGGGACCTCTGCAGCACTTC. Protein product: CASRGGPLQHF.

The chain uses TRBV19 and TRBJ1-2; D not resolved. CDR3 size: 13 residues. V lost 2 bases, J lost 4 bases, and 8 bases lay in between. The germline CDR1 and CDR2 sequences are LNHDA and SQIVND (reference sequence). In DNA form, the CDR3 reads TGTGCCAGTAGTATATACTATTCCTATGGCTACACCTTC. The encoded protein is CASSIYYSYGYTF.

This clone was seen just once. The V call is TRBV7-9, the J call TRBJ1-1; D is undetermined. V lost 5 bases to trimming and J lost 6 bases, with 13 bases between them. Germline CDR1 and CDR2: SEHNR and FQNEAQ (reference sequence). The CDR3 loop spans 13 amino acids. In DNA, the CDR3 is TGTGCCAGCAGCCCGACGTCAGCAGCTGAAGCTTTCTTT. Translated: CASSPTSAAEAFF.

The rearrangement links TRBV29-1 to TRBJ2-7; tentatively, D is TRBD1 (6 bases). Trimming removed 5 bases at V and 7 bases at J, with 18 bases between. CDR3 size: 13 residues. Germline CDR1 SQVTM, CDR2 ANQGSEA. The DNA of the CDR3 is TGCAGCGTTAACAGGGATTTGAGTGGGGAGCAGTACTTC. The encoded protein is CSVNRDLSGEQYF.

This clone was counted between two and nine times. CDR3 protein: CAWTVGQGFNEKLFF. The CDR3 DNA reads TGTGCCTGGACTGTAGGGCAGGGGTTCAATGAAAAACTGTTTTTT. The gene calls are TRBV30 and TRBJ1-4; tentative D call: TRBD1 (6 bases). CDR1 is GTSNPN, CDR2 SVGIG, per germline (reference sequence). V was clipped by 4 bases and J by 5 bases, with 17 bases between them. The CDR3 extends over 15 amino acids.

The chain has TRBV19 and TRBJ1-2, with D perhaps matching TRBD1 (6 bases). V lost 5 bases to trimming and J lost 5 bases, with 18 bases between them. Germline V gene data show CDR1 as LNHDA and CDR2 as SQIVND (reference sequence). The CDR3 has 15 amino acids. CDR3 in DNA: TGTGCCAGTAGTCCCCAACTGACAGGAACTTATGGCTACACCTTC. This encodes CASSPQLTGTYGYTF.

The chain recombines TRBV19 with TRBJ2-3; TRBD2 might be the D (5 bases). The CDR3 length is 15 residues. Per germline, CDR1 LNHDA and CDR2 SQIVND (reference sequence). The V and J ends lost 0 bases and 5 bases respectively, with 12 bases between them. The CDR3 protein is CASSIEGREIDTQYF. The DNA of the CDR3 is TGTGCCAGTAGTATAGAGGGAAGGGAGATAGATACGCAGTATTTT.